This record concerns one TCR beta chain sequence. Its antigen remains unknown. This record belongs to a study of radiotherapy plus CTLA-4 blockade in lung cancer. Study-level findings and limits: In blood, after radiotherapy plus ipilimumab, tumor-derived TCR clones expanded.

Sequencing used immunoSEQ multiplex PCR; TCRdb keeps in-frame clones, though not all of them. The table has 56,000 or so clones, roughly 80% seen once. V dropped 1 base and J dropped 4; count of bases not matched to a gene: 6. This CDR3 spans 15 amino acids. Germline CDR1 reads LNHDA; CDR2 reads SQIVND (reference sequence). Patients with chemo-refractory metastatic non-small-cell lung cancer received focal radiation plus CTLA-4 blockade with ipilimumab. The specimen comprised peripheral blood, sampled from a patient treated with radiotherapy plus ipilimumab. The chain uses TRBV19 and TRBJ2-5; 7 bases are shared with TRBD1. The clonotype originates from a human donor with non-small cell lung cancer who had a complete response to radiotherapy plus ipilimumab. This CDR3 reads CASSIAGGLAETQYF. CDR3 nucleotide sequence: TGTGCCAGTAGTATAGCAGGGGGTTTGGCAGAGACCCAGTACTTC.